Described below is a single TCR beta chain sequence and its context. Its target is not known. CDR3 size: 12 residues. Trimming pared 8 bases from V and 7 bases from J, leaving 14 bases between. Germline V lookup: CDR1 SGHTA, CDR2 FQGTGA. This record belongs to a study of T cells in Graves' hyperthyroidism and ophthalmopathy. General study findings and limits: Most thyroid clonotypes expanded above 0.001 appeared in blood too.

Amplification yielded TCR beta CDR3 regions, with RNA transcripts as the source. The HTBI primer set was used in a first-round RT-PCR of the TCR CDR3. TCRdb passed the multiplex PCR reads through MiXCR, listing each CDR3 protein once. The sample has around 280,000 distinct CDR3 sequences; about an eighth are singletons. The receptor's source is a woman in her 30s with Graves' hyperthyroidism that later progressed to Graves' ophthalmopathy. The chain carries TRBV7-3 and TRBJ2-5; the D call may be TRBD1 or TRBD2 (5 bases each). Sequenced input: blood. CDR3 protein: CASGQRQGTQYF. The CDR3 DNA reads TGTGCCAGCGGGCAGCGGCAGGGGACCCAGTACTTC.